This T cell receptor beta chain was captured in a study of blood T cell repertoires in COVID-19. About the study: The analysed material was cDNA or gDNA that came from T cells, B-cell-depleted T cells, or PBMCs.

Comment on this clone: This CDR3 is also generated by other DNA sequences in the sample.

Participants, about 18 to 90 years old, spanned approximately 26 US areas. Participant reports of clinical history set cohort assignment. Original processing notes: Estimation of nucleated cell counts was performed using reference gene primer amplification. Clones were sequenced by immunoSEQ multiplex PCR, and TCRdb holds only the in-frame ones, with some missing. The DNA was the basis for D and trimming; V, J and clone size are from that table. There are roughly 250,000 clones in the sample; 85% to 90% occur only once, and 2% to 2.5% lies in the top ten. The CDR3 spans 14 residues. Germline values: CDR1 MDHEN, CDR2 SYDVKM. V lost 5 bases to trimming and J lost 2 bases, with 13 bases between them.

The chain uses TRBV28 and TRBJ2-7; D perhaps matches TRBD2 (6 bases). Material: PBMCs or T cells enriched from blood (not recorded which). This TCR was sampled from a young woman who had recovered from COVID-19. The CDR3 sequence is CASSTPGEAYEQYF. Written as DNA, the CDR3 is TGTGCCAGCAGTACTCCTGGGGAGGCCTACGAGCAGTACTTC.